The 11 T cell receptor beta chains in this list originate from one sample, sequenced in a study of T cell responses to AZD1222 COVID-19 vaccine. Assay: immunoSEQ multiplex PCR; the TCRdb copy retains only in-frame clones and omits some. The repertoire holds approximately 150,000 clones, over 90% seen once, with 2.3% in the top ten. Sequencing was performed on peripheral blood, taken on day 0 of AZD1222 vaccination. These receptors all stem from an adult in good health.

The rearrangement links TRBV10-1 to TRBJ2-5; no definite D call. The ends were cut back, 5 bases at V and 4 bases at J, with 8 bases in the middle. Germline V gives CDR1 WNHNN, CDR2 SYGVQD (reference sequence). The CDR3 is 12 amino acids. In DNA form, the CDR3 reads TGCGCCAGCAGTACTGTCCGAGAGACCCAGTACTTC. Encoded protein: CASSTVRETQYF.

This sequence joins TRBV5-1 and TRBJ1-2, with D tentatively TRBD1 (6 bases). Between the trimmed V and J ends, which lost 4 bases and 0 bases, there was a span of 10 bases. Germline V gene lookup returns CDR1 SGHRS and CDR2 YFSETQ. The CDR3 loop spans 14 amino acids. The CDR3 region is CASSQGTTNYGYTF. In nucleotides, the CDR3 is TGCGCCAGCAGCCAGGGGACTACTAACTATGGCTACACCTTC.

The chain employs TRBV6-5 and TRBJ2-1, with 7 bases matching TRBD2. This CDR3 comprises 15 residues. The V segment lost 6 bases and the J segment 7 bases; nucleotides outside the gene matches: 12. Germline CDR1 and CDR2: MNHEY and SVGAGI. CDR3 bases: TGTGCCAGCAGCTCCGGGAGCGGGGTTTTAAATGAGCAGTTCTTC. Translation: CASSSGSGVLNEQFF.

The chain is built from TRBV19 and TRBJ2-1; TRBD2 might be the D (7 bases). With 5 bases removed from V and 7 bases from J, the gap between germline ends came to 18 bases. The germline gives CDR1 LNHDA, CDR2 SQIVND (reference sequence). This CDR3 has 15 amino acids. The CDR3 loop reads CASSPVWGGVNEQFF. The DNA for the CDR3 is TGTGCCAGTAGTCCCGTCTGGGGGGGCGTTAATGAGCAGTTCTTC.

J is TRBJ2-3 and V is TRBV28, with 9 bases aligning to TRBD2. The germline V gene has CDR1 MDHEN and CDR2 SYDVKM. V was pared by 4 bases and J by 2 bases, with 4 bases of the junction left unmatched. The CDR3 sequence is 15 residues long. CDR3 region: CASSSSGKATDTQYF. The CDR3 bases are TGTGCCAGCAGTTCTAGCGGGAAGGCCACAGATACGCAGTATTTT.

V usage is TRBV10-2 and J usage is TRBJ1-1, with 10 positions matching TRBD1. The CDR3 is made up of 18 amino acids. The V and J ends lost 8 bases and 1 base, in that order; junction bases with no gene match: 16. Germline V gene data show CDR1 as WSHSY and CDR2 as SAAADI. CDR3 sequence (DNA): TGCGCCAGCCGAACAACGGGACAGGGGAGACGAAGGAACACTGAAGCTTTCTTT. Its translation: CASRTTGQGRRRNTEAFF.

The V call is TRBV7-6, the J call TRBJ2-5, with no clear D. V was pared by 5 bases and J by 3 bases, with 10 bases between. Germline CDR1 is SGHVS and CDR2 is FNYEAQ. The CDR3 is 13 amino acids. Here the CDR3 reads CASSPSPKETQYF. The CDR3 nucleotides read TGTGCCAGCAGCCCCTCGCCAAAAGAGACCCAGTACTTC.

This chain connects TRBV2 to TRBJ1-1; D uncertain. V was shortened by 5 bases and J by 2 bases, with 15 bases between the two germline ends. The germline V gene has CDR1 SNHLY and CDR2 FYNNEI. The CDR3 contains 15 residues. DNA for the CDR3: TGTGCCAGCAGTACCGACGGCGATGGAAACACTGAAGCTTTCTTT. This translates into CASSTDGDGNTEAFF.

The J gene is TRBJ1-2, the V gene TRBV28, with 7 positions matching TRBD1. J lost 6 bases, V lost 5 bases, and 12 bases had no gene match. CDR1 and CDR2 (germline): MDHEN, SYDVKM. The CDR3 sequence is 15 residues long. CDR3 nucleotide sequence: TGTGCCAGCAGTGATCCGGGACAGCGACCTAATGGCTACACCTTC. Its translation is CASSDPGQRPNGYTF.

In DNA form, the CDR3 reads TGTGCCAGCAGTTTGGGGCTAGCCGAAGATACGCAGTATTTT. Encoded protein: CASSLGLAEDTQYF. The chain is built from TRBV28 and TRBJ2-3; D possibly matches TRBD1 or TRBD2 (5 bases each). Trimming removed 3 bases from V and 5 bases from J, with 12 bases in between. This CDR3 comprises 14 residues. Germline V gene sequence: CDR1 MDHEN, CDR2 SYDVKM. Together with reference TRBV28 and TRBJ2-3, the CDR3 gives the full variable domain: DVKVTQSSRYLVKRTGEKVFLECVQDMDHENMFWYRQDPGLGLRLIYFSYDVKMKEKGDIPEGYSVSREKKERFSLILESASTNQTSMYLCASSLGLAEDTQYFGPGTRLTVL.

This rearrangement joins TRBV3-1 (or the pseudogene TRBV3-2) to TRBJ1-6, with D possibly TRBD1 on 5 matching bases. In germline, CDR1 is LGHDT, CDR2 YNNKEL (reference sequence). Trimming stripped 1 base from V and 10 bases from J, with 11 bases between. This CDR3 is built from 14 residues. CDR3: CASSQAPGPSPLHF. In DNA form, the CDR3 reads TGTGCCAGCAGCCAAGCCCCAGGGCCCTCACCCCTCCACTTT.